This TCR beta chain was profiled in a study of identical twins. Each CDR3 protein is one row after TCRdb ran MiXCR on the 5' RACE reads. The sample has 500,000 to 550,000 distinct CDR3 sequences; about 20% are singletons. The V and J ends lost 4 bases and 8 bases respectively, with 11 bases between them. Germline values: CDR1 SGHAT, CDR2 FQNNGV. CDR3 length: 13 residues. This clonotype was seen a few times. This sample was also put to use in a study of T cells expressing NK-cell markers. From that second work: Sorted CD3+CD56+NKG2C+, CD3+CD56+NKG2C- and CD3+CD56-NKG2C+ T cells supplied TCR beta repertoires. In several experiments, sorting was confined to alpha-beta TCR T cells through use of an anti-gamma-delta TCR antibody. Leadership of the CD3+CD56-NKG2C+ fraction also belonged to these clonotypes in several donors.

The chain combines TRBV11-2 with TRBJ1-4; TRBD1 might be the D (5 bases). This clonotype originated in a woman aged 18-29 years in good health. Sequenced: CD4+ T cells sorted from blood. The chain's CDR3 is CASSSPGTEKLFF. DNA of the CDR3: TGTGCCAGCAGCTCCCCCGGGACCGAAAAACTGTTTTTT.